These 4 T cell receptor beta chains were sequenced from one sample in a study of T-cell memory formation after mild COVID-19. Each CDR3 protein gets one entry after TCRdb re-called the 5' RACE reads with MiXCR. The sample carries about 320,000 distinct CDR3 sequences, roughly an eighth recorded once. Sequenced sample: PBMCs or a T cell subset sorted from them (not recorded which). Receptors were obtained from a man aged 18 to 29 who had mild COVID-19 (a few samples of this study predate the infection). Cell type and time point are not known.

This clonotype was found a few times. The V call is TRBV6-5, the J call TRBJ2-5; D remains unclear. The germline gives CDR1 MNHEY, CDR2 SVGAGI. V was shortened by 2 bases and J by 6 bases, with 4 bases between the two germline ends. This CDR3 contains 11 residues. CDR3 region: CASSYLQTQYF. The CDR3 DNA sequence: TGTGCCAGCAGTTACCTGCAGACCCAGTACTTC.

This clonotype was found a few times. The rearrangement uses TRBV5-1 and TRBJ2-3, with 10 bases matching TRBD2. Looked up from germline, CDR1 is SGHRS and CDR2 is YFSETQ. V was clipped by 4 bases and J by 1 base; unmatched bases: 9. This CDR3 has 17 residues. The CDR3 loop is CASSPDPLAGGTDTQYF. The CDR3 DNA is TGCGCCAGCAGCCCGGACCCGCTAGCGGGAGGCACAGATACGCAGTATTTT.

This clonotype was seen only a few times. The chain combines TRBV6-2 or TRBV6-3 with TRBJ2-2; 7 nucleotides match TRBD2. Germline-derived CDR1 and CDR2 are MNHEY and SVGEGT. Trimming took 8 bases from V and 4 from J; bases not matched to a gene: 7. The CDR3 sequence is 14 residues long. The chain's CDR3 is CASLSGVGTGELFF. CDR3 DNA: TGTGCCAGCCTCAGCGGGGTGGGCACCGGGGAGCTGTTTTTT.

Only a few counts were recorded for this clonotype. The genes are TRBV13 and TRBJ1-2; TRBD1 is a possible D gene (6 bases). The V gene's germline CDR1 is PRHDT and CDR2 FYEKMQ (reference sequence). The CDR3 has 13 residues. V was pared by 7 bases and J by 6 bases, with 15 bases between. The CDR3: CASNRYRVNGYTF. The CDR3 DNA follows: TGTGCCAGCAACAGATACAGGGTGAATGGCTACACCTTC.